A selection of T cell receptor beta chains follows, all from one sample in a study of T cell responses to AZD1222 COVID-19 vaccine. TCRdb's copy holds only in-frame clones and misses some; the assay was immunoSEQ multiplex PCR. The table includes approximately 90,000 clones, roughly 90% detected once. The sequences come from peripheral blood, collected 28 days after the second AZD1222 dose. These receptors all stem from an adult who received the AZD1222 COVID-19 vaccine. The CDR3 runs from the conserved cysteine through the conserved F or W. D genes are given only for firm matches. Clone size is shown for a subset of rows, as once, few, many or a class of expanded clone.

CDR3 length,D gene,V gene,clone size,J gene,CDR3 DNA,CDR3 protein
13,.,TRBV3-1/TRBV3-2,.,TRBJ1-1,TGTGCCAGCAGCCAGCGACAGAACACTGAAGCTTTCTTT,CASSQRQNTEAFF
13,.,TRBV28,few,TRBJ2-7,TGTGCCAGCAGTTTGGCTCAGGCCTACGAGCAGTACTTC,CASSLAQAYEQYF
13,.,TRBV9,.,TRBJ2-5,TGTGCCAGCAGCGTGAGGGTTGAGGAGACCCAGTACTTC,CASSVRVEETQYF
13,.,TRBV7-9,.,TRBJ1-1,TGTGCCAGCAGCCCTCGGGGGGCCCCCGAAGCTTTCTTT,CASSPRGAPEAFF
15,.,TRBV3-1/TRBV3-2,.,TRBJ1-1,TGTGCCAGCAGCCAAGGTCTGGGAATGAACACTGAAGCTTTCTTT,CASSQGLGMNTEAFF
14,.,TRBV28,.,TRBJ2-1,TGTGCCAGCAGTTTTCCCAGGGATGACAATGAGCAGTTCTTC,CASSFPRDDNEQFF
13,TRBD2,TRBV18,once,TRBJ2-3,TGTGCCAGCTCACCTACACTAGCGAATACGCAGTATTTT,CASSPTLANTQYF
15,TRBD1,TRBV27,.,TRBJ1-4,TGTGCCAGCAGCTATATTCCAGGGGGCTTTGAAAAACTGTTTTTT,CASSYIPGGFEKLFF
12,.,TRBV7-8,.,TRBJ2-3,TGTGCCAGCAGCTTACGGGTAGATACGCAGTATTTT,CASSLRVDTQYF
16,.,TRBV2,.,TRBJ1-5,TGTGCCAGCAGTGGATCAGGAACTTATAGCAATCAGCCCCAGCATTTT,CASSGSGTYSNQPQHF